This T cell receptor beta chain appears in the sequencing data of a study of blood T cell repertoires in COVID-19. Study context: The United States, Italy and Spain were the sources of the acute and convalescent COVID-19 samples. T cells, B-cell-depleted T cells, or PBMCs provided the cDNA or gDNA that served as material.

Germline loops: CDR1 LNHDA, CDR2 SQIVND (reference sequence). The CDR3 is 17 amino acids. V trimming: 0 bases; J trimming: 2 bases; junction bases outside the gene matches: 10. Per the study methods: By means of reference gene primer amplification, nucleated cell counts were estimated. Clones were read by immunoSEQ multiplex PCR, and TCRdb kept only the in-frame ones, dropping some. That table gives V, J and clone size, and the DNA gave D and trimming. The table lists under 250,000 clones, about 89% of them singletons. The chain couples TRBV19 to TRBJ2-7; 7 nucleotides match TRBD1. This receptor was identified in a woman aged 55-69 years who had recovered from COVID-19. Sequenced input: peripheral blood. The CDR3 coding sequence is TGTGCCAGTAGTATAGATCATGGAACAGGGGATCCCTACGAGCAGTACTTC. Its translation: CASSIDHGTGDPYEQYF.